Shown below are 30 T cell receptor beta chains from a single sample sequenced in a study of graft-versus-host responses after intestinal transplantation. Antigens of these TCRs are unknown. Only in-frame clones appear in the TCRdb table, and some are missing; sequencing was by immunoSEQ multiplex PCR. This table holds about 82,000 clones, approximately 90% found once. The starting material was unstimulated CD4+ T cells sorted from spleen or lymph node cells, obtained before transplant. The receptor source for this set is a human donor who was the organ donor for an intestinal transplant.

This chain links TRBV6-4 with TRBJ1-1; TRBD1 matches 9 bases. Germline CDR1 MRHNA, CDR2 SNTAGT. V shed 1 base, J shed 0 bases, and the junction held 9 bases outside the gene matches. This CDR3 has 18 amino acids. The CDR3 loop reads CASSDWGTGPTVNTEAFF. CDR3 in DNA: TGTGCCAGCAGTGACTGGGGGACAGGGCCCACCGTGAACACTGAAGCTTTCTTT.

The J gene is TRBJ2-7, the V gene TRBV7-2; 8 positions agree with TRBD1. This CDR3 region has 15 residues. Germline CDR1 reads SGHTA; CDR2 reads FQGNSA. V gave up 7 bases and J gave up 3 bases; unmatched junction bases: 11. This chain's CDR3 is CASNTGPGQGYEQYF. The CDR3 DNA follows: TGTGCCAGCAACACCGGTCCTGGACAGGGCTACGAGCAGTACTTC.

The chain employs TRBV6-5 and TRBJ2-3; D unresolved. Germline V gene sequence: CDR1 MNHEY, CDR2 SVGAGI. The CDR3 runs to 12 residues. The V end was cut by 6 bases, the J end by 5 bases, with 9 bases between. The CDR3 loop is CASSPTEDTQYF. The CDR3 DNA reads TGTGCCAGCAGCCCCACAGAAGATACGCAGTATTTT.

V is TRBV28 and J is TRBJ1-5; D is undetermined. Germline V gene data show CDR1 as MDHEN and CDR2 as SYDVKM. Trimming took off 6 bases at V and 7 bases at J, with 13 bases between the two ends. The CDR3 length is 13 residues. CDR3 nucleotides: TGTGCCAGCAGGCGCGGGCTAGCCCAGCCCCAGCATTTT. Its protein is CASRRGLAQPQHF.

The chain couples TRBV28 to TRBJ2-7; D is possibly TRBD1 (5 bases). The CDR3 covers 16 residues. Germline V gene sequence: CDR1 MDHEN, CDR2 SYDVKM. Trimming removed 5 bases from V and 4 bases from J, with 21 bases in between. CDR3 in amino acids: CASSRYWGQKNYEQYF. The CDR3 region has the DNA TGTGCCAGCAGTCGTTATTGGGGCCAAAAGAATTACGAGCAGTACTTC. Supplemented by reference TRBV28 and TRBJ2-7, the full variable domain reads DVKVTQSSRYLVKRTGEKVFLECVQDMDHENMFWYRQDPGLGLRLIYFSYDVKMKEKGDIPEGYSVSREKKERFSLILESASTNQTSMYLCASSRYWGQKNYEQYFGPGTRLTVT.

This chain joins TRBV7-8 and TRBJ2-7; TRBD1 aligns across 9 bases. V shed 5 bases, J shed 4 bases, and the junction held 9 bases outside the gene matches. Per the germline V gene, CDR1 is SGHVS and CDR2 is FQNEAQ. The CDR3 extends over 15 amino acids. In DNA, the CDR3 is TGTGCCAGCAGCGTCACGCCGGGACAGGGATACGAGCAGTACTTC. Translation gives CASSVTPGQGYEQYF.

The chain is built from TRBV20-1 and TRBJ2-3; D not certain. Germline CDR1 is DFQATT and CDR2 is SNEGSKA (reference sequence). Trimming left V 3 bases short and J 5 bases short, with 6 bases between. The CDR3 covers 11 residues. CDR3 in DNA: TGCAGTGCTAGTATTCTAGATACGCAGTATTTT. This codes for CSASILDTQYF.

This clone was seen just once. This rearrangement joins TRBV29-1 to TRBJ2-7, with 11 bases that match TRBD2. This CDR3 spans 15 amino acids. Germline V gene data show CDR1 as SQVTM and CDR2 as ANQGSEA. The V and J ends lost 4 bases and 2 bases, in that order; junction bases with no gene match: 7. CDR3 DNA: TGCAGCGTTGGCCGGAGACTAGCGGGAACCTACGAGCAGTACTTC. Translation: CSVGRRLAGTYEQYF.

CDR3 sequence: CATSPTGETQYF. The CDR3 nucleotides are TGTGCCACCAGCCCAACCGGGGAGACCCAGTACTTC. The J gene is TRBJ2-5, the V gene TRBV15; D gene unclear. Trimming left V 5 bases short and J 5 bases short, with 9 bases between. The CDR3 sequence is 12 residues long. Germline V gives CDR1 LNHNV, CDR2 YYDKDF (reference sequence).

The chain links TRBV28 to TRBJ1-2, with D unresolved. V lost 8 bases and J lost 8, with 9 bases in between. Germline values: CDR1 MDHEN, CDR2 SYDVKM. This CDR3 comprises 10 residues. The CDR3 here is CASGERGYTF. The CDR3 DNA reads TGTGCCAGCGGAGAGAGAGGCTACACCTTC.

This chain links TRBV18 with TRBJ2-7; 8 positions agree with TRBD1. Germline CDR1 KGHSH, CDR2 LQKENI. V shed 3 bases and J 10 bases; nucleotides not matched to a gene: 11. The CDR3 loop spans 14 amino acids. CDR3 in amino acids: CASSPTQGALKQYF. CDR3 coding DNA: TGTGCCAGCTCACCGACCCAGGGGGCGCTTAAACAGTACTTC.

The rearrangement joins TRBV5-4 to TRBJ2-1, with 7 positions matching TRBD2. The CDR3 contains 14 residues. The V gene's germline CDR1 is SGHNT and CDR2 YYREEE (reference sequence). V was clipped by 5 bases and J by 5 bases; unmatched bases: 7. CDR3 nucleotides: TGTGCCAGCAGACCGAGGGACTACAACAATGAGCAGTTCTTC. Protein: CASRPRDYNNEQFF.

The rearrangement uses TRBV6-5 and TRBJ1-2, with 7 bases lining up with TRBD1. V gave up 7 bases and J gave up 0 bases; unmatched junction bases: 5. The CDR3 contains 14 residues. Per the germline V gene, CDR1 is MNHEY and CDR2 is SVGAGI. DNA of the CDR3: TGTGCCAGCACCCGGACAGGTGCTAACTATGGCTACACCTTC. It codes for CASTRTGANYGYTF.

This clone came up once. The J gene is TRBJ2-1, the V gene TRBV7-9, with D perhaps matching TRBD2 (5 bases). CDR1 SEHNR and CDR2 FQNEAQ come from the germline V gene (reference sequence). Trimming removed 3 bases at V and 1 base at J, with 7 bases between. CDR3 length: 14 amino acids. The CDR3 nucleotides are TGTGCCAGCAGCTTCGGCGGGTCCTACAATGAGCAGTTCTTC. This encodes CASSFGGSYNEQFF.

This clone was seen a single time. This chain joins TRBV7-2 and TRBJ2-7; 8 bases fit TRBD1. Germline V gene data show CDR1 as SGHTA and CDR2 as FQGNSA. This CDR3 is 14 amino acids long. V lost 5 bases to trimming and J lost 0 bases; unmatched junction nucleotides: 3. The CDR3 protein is CASSRDRSSYEQYF. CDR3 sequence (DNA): TGTGCCAGCAGCCGGGACAGGAGCTCCTACGAGCAGTACTTC. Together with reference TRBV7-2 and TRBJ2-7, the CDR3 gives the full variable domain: GAGVSQSPSNKVTEKGKDVELRCDPISGHTALYWYRQSLGQGLEFLIYFQGNSAPDKSGLPSDRFSAERTGGSVSTLTIQRTQQEDSAVYLCASSRDRSSYEQYFGPGTRLTVT.

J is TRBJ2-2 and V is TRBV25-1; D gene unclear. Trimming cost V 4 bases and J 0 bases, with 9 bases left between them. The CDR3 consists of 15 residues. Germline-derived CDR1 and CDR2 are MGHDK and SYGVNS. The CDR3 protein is CASSVDAANTGELFF. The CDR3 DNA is TGTGCCAGCAGTGTCGACGCGGCGAACACCGGGGAGCTGTTTTTT.

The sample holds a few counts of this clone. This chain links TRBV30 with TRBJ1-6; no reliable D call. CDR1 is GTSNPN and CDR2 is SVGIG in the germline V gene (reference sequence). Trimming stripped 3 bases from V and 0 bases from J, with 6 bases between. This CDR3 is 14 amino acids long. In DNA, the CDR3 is TGTGCCTGGAGATCGAGCTCCTATAATTCACCCCTCCACTTT. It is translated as CAWRSSSYNSPLHF.

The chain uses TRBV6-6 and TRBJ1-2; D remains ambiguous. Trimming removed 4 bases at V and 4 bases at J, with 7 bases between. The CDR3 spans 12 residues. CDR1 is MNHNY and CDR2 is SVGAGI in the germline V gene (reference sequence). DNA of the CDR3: TGTGCCAGCAGTTTAGTTGCCTATGGCTACACCTTC. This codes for CASSLVAYGYTF.

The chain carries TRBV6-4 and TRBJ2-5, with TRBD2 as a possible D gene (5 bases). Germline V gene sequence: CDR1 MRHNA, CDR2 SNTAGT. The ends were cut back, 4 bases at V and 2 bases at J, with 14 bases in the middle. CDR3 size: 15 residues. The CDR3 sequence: CASSGSISGQETQYF. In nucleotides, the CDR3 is TGTGCCAGCAGTGGTTCGATATCGGGGCAAGAGACCCAGTACTTC.

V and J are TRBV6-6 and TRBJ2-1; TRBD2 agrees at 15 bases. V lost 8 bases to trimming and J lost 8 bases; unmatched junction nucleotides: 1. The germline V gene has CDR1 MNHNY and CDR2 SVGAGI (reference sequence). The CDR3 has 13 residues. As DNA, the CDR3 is TGTGCCAGCGGACTAGCGGGAGGGGATGAGCAGTTCTTC. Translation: CASGLAGGDEQFF.

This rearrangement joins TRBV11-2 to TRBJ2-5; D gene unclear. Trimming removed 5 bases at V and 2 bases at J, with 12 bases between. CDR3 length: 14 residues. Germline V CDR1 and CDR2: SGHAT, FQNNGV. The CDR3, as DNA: TGTGCCAGCAGCCGAGGTTCCCCACAAGAGACCCAGTACTTC. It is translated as CASSRGSPQETQYF.

Here the CDR3 reads CASSIGVISNQPQHF. For the CDR3, the DNA is TGTGCCAGTAGTATCGGGGTTATCAGCAATCAGCCCCAGCATTTT. The chain combines TRBV19 with TRBJ1-5; D unresolved. The CDR3 consists of 15 residues. Germline lookup yields CDR1 LNHDA and CDR2 SQIVND (reference sequence). V lost 3 bases and J 1 base, leaving 10 bases between the germline ends.

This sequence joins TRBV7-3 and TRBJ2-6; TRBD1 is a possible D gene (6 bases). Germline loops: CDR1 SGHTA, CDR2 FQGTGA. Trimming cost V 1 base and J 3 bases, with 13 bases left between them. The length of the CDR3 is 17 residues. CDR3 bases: TGTGCCAGCAGCTTAATGGGCAGGGGTAGTGGGGCCAACGTCCTGACTTTC. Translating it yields CASSLMGRGSGANVLTF.

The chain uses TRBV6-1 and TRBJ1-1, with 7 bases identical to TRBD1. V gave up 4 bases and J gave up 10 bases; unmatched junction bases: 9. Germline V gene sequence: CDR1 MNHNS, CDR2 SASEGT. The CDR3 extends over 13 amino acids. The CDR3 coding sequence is TGTGCCAGCAGTGGACAGGGACGATCTAGAGCTTTCTTT. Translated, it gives CASSGQGRSRAFF.

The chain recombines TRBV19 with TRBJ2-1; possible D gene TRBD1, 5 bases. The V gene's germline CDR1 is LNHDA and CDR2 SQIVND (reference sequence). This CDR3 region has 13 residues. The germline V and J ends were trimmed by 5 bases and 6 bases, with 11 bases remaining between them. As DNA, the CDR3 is TGTGCCAGTAGTTCTACCAGGGTCAATGAGCAGTTCTTC. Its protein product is CASSSTRVNEQFF.

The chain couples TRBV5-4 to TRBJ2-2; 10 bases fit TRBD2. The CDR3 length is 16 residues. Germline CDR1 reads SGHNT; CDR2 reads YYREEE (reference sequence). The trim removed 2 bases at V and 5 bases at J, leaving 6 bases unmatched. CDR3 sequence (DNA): TGTGCCAGCAGCTTACCCTTACTAGCGGGAACCGGGGAGCTGTTTTTT. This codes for CASSLPLLAGTGELFF.

Here the CDR3 reads CASSLATGFYTEAFF. As DNA, the CDR3 is TGTGCCAGCAGCTTAGCGACAGGCTTCTACACTGAAGCTTTCTTT. The genes are TRBV11-2 and TRBJ1-1; D may be TRBD1 (6 bases). V dropped 1 base and J dropped 3 bases, with 12 bases sitting between them. This CDR3 comprises 15 residues. Germline V CDR1 and CDR2: SGHAT, FQNNGV. The full variable domain, completed using reference TRBV11-2 and TRBJ1-1, is EAGVAQSPRYKIIEKRQSVAFWCNPISGHATLYWYQQILGQGPKLLIQFQNNGVVDDSQLPKDRFSAERLKGVDSTLKIQPAKLEDSAVYLCASSLATGFYTEAFFGQGTRLTVV.

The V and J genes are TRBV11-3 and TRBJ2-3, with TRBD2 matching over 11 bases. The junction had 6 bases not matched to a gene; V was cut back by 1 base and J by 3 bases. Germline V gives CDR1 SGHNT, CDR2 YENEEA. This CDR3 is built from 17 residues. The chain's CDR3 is CASSLALAGGRTDTQYF. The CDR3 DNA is TGTGCCAGCAGCTTAGCCCTAGCGGGGGGCCGGACAGATACGCAGTATTTT.

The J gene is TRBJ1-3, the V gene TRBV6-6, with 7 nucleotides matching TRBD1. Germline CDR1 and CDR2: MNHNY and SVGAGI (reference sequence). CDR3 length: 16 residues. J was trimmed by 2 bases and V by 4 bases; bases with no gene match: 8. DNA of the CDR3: TGTGCCAGCAGTTTGAGACAGGGTATCGCTGGAAACACCATATATTTT. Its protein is CASSLRQGIAGNTIYF.

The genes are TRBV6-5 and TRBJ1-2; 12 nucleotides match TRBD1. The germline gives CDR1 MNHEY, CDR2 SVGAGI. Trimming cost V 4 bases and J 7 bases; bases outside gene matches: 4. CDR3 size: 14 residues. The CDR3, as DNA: TGTGCCAGCAGTTGGGACAGGGGGCGGGGTGGCTACACCTTC. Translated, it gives CASSWDRGRGGYTF.